This is a list of T cell receptor beta chains from one sample in a study of blood T cells in healthy people across ages. A single record per CDR3 protein comes from TCRdb applying MiXCR to the 5' RACE reads. The sample includes 710,000 or so distinct CDR3 sequences, 32% of them seen just once. The sample taken for sequencing was blood. The receptor source for this set is a woman aged 80 or over in good health. CDR3s include the opening cysteine and the closing phenylalanine or tryptophan.

V gene,J gene,CDR3 protein
TRBV18,TRBJ1-1,CASSPDSEAFF
TRBV7-2,TRBJ1-1,CASRSDRGFTEAFF
TRBV13,TRBJ2-7,CASSHRGRTSYEQYF
TRBV2,TRBJ1-1,CASSSDKARMNTEAFF
TRBV2,TRBJ1-2,CASSEGAQFGYTF
TRBV4-2,TRBJ1-5,CVSSQFQDSNQPQHF
TRBV2,TRBJ2-3,CASSEDGTDTQYF
TRBV4-1,TRBJ2-3,CASSQEGGLAVTDTQYF
TRBV20-1,.,CSAIRTSGSNEQYF
TRBV20-1,TRBJ2-7,CSALSGTSGGYEQYF
TRBV9,TRBJ2-3,CASSVVGTGKADTQYF
TRBV24-1,TRBJ2-5,CATSDRETQYF
TRBV7-2,TRBJ2-1,CASSPSRDEQFF
TRBV2,TRBJ2-2,CASSAHTNTGELFF